This TCR beta chain was sequenced during a study of immune evolution from preneoplasia to lung adenocarcinoma. Study-wide results and caveats: Later-stage lesions seemingly showed higher T cell density and diversity than normal lung.

Resections took place in Japan or China from the mid-2010s to the late 2010s. Premalignant or tumor cells were enriched by macro-dissection after pathologic assessment. TCRdb's copy holds only in-frame clones and misses some; the assay was immunoSEQ multiplex PCR. This table holds about 7,300 clones, around 77% found once. On this clone: The antigen remains undetermined. At one of its ends the junction is not consistent with the germline gene, which may arise from a read error.

Per the germline V gene, CDR1 is SQVTM and CDR2 is ANQGSEA. CDR3 size: 13 residues. Sequenced: FFPE lung adenocarcinoma in situ tissue. The gene calls are TRBV29-1 and TRBJ2-7; 7 nucleotides align to TRBD1. The receptor's source is a donor of 70 years or more with lung adenocarcinoma. Some clones in this sample may be carry-over from other donors' samples. The CDR3 sequence is CSVEATGFGEQYF. The CDR3, as DNA: TGCAGCGTCGAAGCGACAGGGTTTGGCGAGCAGTACTTC.